Each of the 9 T cell receptor beta chains below was sequenced from the same sample in a study of metastatic and nonmetastatic thyroid tumors. No treatment had been given to any patient before thyroid surgery. Using MiXCR, TCRdb re-called clones from the PCR reads. Of 12,000 or so clones detected, 32% appear once; the ten largest clones hold about an eighth. Sequenced input: tumor tissue. All receptors derive from a female donor with papillary thyroid cancer or a benign thyroid nodule (not recorded which). Some clones in this sample may be carry-over from other donors' samples.

By its share, this clone is medium-sized (0.01 to 0.1%). The rearrangement joins TRBV18 to TRBJ2-7, with 7 bases aligning to TRBD2. Trimming took 3 bases from V and 4 from J; bases not matched to a gene: 9. This CDR3 region has 15 residues. CDR1 KGHSH and CDR2 LQKENI come from the germline V gene. CDR3 amino acids: CASSPRLAATYEQYF. The CDR3 DNA follows: TGTGCCAGCTCACCCCGACTAGCTGCCACTTACGAGCAGTACTTC. The whole variable domain, filled in from reference TRBV18 and TRBJ2-7, reads NAGVMQNPRHLVRRRGQEARLRCSPMKGHSHVYWYRQLPEEGLKFMVYLQKENIIDESGMPKERFSAEFPKEGPSILRIQQVVRGDSAAYFCASSPRLAATYEQYFGPGTRLTVT.

Details on this clone: The DNA is omitted, as the CDR3 cannot be located on it reliably, and the CDR3 follows TCRdb's listing. This chain uses TRBV27 with TRBJ2-7; the listed D gene, TRBD1, was not tested against the DNA. Inclusive of both ends, the CDR3 amounts to 12 amino acids. Germline assignment: CDR1 MNHEY and CDR2 SMNVEV (reference sequence). CDR3 in amino acids: CASILGVDEQYF.

The rearrangement joins TRBV29-1 to TRBJ1-1; D remains unclear. This CDR3 comprises 13 residues. Germline CDR1 is SQVTM and CDR2 is ANQGSEA. V was trimmed by 1 base and J by 12 bases, leaving 18 bases between them. CDR3 coding DNA: TGCAGCGTTGAAGGCAGCCTGAACACTGAGTCTTTCTTT. It translates to CSVEGSLNTESFF.

In its sample, this clone was seen a few times. The V call is TRBV6-5, the J call TRBJ2-2; the match to TRBD1 covers 10 bases. CDR3 length equals 17 residues. V lost 0 bases and J lost 5; bases outside the gene matches: 6. Germline V lookup: CDR1 MNHEY, CDR2 SVGAGI. The CDR3 DNA is TGTGCCAGCAGTTACTCACCGGGACAGGGGTCGACCGGGGAGCTGTTTTTT. Residues: CASSYSPGQGSTGELFF.

This clone rates as large. This sequence joins TRBV7-9 and TRBJ1-1, with 10 bases identical to TRBD1. Germline CDR1 SEHNR, CDR2 FQNEAQ (reference sequence). The ends lost 5 bases at V and 4 bases at J; junction bases unmatched: 7. The CDR3 is 15 residues long. The chain's CDR3 is CASSGRQGARTEAFF. The CDR3, as DNA: TGTGCCAGCAGCGGACGACAGGGGGCGCGCACTGAAGCTTTCTTT.

This clone occurred a few times. CDR3: CASSLEGLGEQYF. The CDR3 region has the DNA TGTGCCAGCAGCCTAGAGGGGTTAGGGGAGCAGTACTTC. The V gene is TRBV7-9, the J gene TRBJ2-7; tentatively, D is TRBD1 or TRBD2 (5 bases each). Trimming left V 5 bases short and J 7 bases short, with 15 bases between. Germline CDR1 reads SEHNR; CDR2 reads FQNEAQ (reference sequence). CDR3 length: 13 residues.

This clone occurred a few times. The missing conserved phenylalanine or tryptophan at the end of this CDR3 makes a read error likely. The rearrangement links TRBV10-3 to TRBJ2-1; D is perhaps TRBD2 (7 bases). Germline assignment: CDR1 ENHRY and CDR2 SYGVKD. V was pared by 0 bases and J by 4 bases, with 16 bases between. CDR3 length: 17 residues. The CDR3 here is CAISESRRGGPYNEQFS. Here the CDR3 DNA reads TGTGCCATCAGTGAGTCTCGGAGGGGGGGTCCTTACAATGAGCAGTTCTCC.

V usage is TRBV20-1 and J usage is TRBJ1-5; the D is unclear. This CDR3 has 14 amino acids. V shed 0 bases and J shed 6 bases, with 12 bases lying between them. Germline values: CDR1 DFQATT, CDR2 SNEGSKA (reference sequence). CDR3 bases: TGCAGTGCTAGAGAAGGGCGGGAAGGTCAGCCCCAGCATTTT. This gives the protein CSAREGREGQPQHF.

This clone occurred a few times. This chain connects TRBV10-1 to TRBJ2-2, with unresolved D. Germline V gene sequence: CDR1 WNHNN, CDR2 SYGVQD (reference sequence). V was trimmed by 2 bases and J by 7 bases, leaving 8 bases between them. The CDR3 spans 13 residues. The CDR3 loop reads CASSERYIGELFF. The CDR3 DNA sequence: TGCGCCAGCAGTGAGCGGTATATCGGGGAGCTGTTTTTT.